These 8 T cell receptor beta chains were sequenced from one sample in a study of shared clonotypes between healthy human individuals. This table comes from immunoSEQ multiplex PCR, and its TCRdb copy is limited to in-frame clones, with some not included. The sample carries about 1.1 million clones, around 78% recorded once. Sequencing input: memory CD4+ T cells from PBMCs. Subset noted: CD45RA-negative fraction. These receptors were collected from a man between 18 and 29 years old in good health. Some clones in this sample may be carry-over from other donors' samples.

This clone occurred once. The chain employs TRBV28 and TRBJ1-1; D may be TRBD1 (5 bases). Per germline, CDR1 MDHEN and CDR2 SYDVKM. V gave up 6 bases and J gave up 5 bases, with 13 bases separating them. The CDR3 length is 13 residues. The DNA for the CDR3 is TGTGCCAGCAGACTCCATAGGGGTACTGAAGCTTTCTTT. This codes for CASRLHRGTEAFF.

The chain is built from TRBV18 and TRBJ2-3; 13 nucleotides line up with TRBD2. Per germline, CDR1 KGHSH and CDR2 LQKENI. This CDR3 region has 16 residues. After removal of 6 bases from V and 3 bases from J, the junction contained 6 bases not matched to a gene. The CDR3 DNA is TGTGCCAGCTCCGGACTAGCGGGAGTCCTGACAGATACGCAGTATTTT. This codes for CASSGLAGVLTDTQYF.

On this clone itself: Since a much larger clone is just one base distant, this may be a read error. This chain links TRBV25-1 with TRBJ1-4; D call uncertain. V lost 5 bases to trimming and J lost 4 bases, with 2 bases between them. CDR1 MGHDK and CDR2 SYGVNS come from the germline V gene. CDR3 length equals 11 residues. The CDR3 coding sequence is TGTGCCAGCAGTTTTAATGAAAAACTGTTTTTT. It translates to CASSFNEKLFF.

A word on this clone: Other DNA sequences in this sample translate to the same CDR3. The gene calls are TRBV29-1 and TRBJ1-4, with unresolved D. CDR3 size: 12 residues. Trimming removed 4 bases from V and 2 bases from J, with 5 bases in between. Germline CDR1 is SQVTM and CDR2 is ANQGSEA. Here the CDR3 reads CSVVATNEKLFF. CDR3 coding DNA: TGCAGCGTTGTTGCGACTAATGAAAAACTGTTTTTT.

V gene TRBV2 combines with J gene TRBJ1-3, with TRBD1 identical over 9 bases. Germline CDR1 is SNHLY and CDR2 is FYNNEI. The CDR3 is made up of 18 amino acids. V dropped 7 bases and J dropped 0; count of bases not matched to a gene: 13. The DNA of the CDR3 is TGTGCCAGCAAACCGGGACAGGGTAAAGTAAGCTCTGGAAACACCATATATTTT. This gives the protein CASKPGQGKVSSGNTIYF.

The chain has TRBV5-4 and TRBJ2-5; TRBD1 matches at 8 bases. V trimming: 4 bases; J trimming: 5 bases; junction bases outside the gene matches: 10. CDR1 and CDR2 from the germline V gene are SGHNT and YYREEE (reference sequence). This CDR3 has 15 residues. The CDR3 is CASSPGQGAWETQYF. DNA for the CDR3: TGTGCCAGCAGCCCGGGCCAGGGGGCTTGGGAGACCCAGTACTTC.

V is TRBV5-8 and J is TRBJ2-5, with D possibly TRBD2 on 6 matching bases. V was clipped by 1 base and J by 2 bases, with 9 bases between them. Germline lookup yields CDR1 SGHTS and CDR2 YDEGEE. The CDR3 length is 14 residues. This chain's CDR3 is CASSLWLAQETQYF. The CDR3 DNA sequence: TGTGCCAGCAGCTTGTGGCTAGCGCAAGAGACCCAGTACTTC.

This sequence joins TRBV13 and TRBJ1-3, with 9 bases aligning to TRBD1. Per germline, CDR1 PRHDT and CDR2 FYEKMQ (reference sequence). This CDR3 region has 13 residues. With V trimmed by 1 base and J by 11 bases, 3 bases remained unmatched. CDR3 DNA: TGTGCCAGCAGCTTAGAGGGACAGGGTCCCATATATTTT. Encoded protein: CASSLEGQGPIYF.